This passage covers 29 T cell receptor beta chains from one sample sequenced in a study of blood T cells in healthy people across ages. The use of a sample-barcoded 5' primer and a J-beta primer mix characterized a second PCR of about 7 to 12 cycles. From the 5' RACE reads, TCRdb called clonotypes with MiXCR, one entry per CDR3 protein. This sample carries 800,000 to 900,000 distinct CDR3 sequences, about 59% of them seen once, and the ten largest clones take about 27%. Sequencing was performed on blood. The receptor source for this set is a man between 25 and 39 years old in good health.

The chain is built from TRBV24-1 and TRBJ2-3, with TRBD1 matching 10 bases. Germline lookup yields CDR1 KGHDR and CDR2 SFDVKD. The CDR3 runs to 17 residues. V lost 5 bases to trimming and J lost 2 bases; unmatched junction nucleotides: 9. The chain's CDR3 is CATSGQTGGGNTDTQYF. The CDR3 DNA is TGTGCCACCAGTGGCCAGACAGGGGGCGGAAACACAGATACGCAGTATTTT.

J is TRBJ2-4 and V is TRBV7-3; 7 nucleotides agree with TRBD2. The CDR3 runs 15 residues. Germline values: CDR1 SGHTA, CDR2 FQGTGA. The V segment lost 4 bases and the J segment 0 bases; nucleotides outside the gene matches: 3. This CDR3 reads CASSYGGGAKNIQYF. DNA for the CDR3: TGTGCCAGCAGCTATGGCGGGGGAGCCAAAAACATTCAGTACTTC.

The chain links TRBV4-3 to TRBJ2-3; D is perhaps TRBD1 or TRBD2 (6 bases each). Deletions cut 2 bases from V and 6 bases from J, with 24 bases between. This CDR3 has 18 amino acids. Germline CDR1 and CDR2: LGHNA and YSLEER. CDR3 bases: TGCGCCAGCAGCCAACGGTGGGGGGCCGATAGCCAGGCCGATACGCAGTATTTT. Its translation: CASSQRWGADSQADTQYF.

Concerning this clonotype: This sequence may be a read error, since a much larger clone differs from it by one base. The J gene is TRBJ2-3, the V gene TRBV7-3, with 10 bases aligning to TRBD2. CDR3 length: 17 residues. CDR1 and CDR2 from the germline V gene are SGHTA and FQGTGA. Trimming removed 4 bases from V and 8 bases from J; junction bases left unmatched: 15. The CDR3 DNA reads TGTGCCAGCAGCTCCAGGACTAGCGGTTCAGTTCGTGGTACGCAGTATTTT. This gives the protein CASSSRTSGSVRGTQYF.

This clonotype was observed a few times. V and J are TRBV7-2 and TRBJ1-1; the D is unclear. CDR1 SGHTA and CDR2 FQGNSA come from the germline V gene. V lost 1 base to trimming and J lost 3 bases, with 9 bases between them. The CDR3 has 14 residues. The CDR3 DNA follows: TGTGCCAGCAGCTTAGGCGCCCGACACACTGAAGCTTTCTTT. It translates to CASSLGARHTEAFF.

CDR3 nucleotide sequence: TGTGCCAGCAGCGTGGGCGGGGGGGACTACAATGAGCAGTTCTTC. Translated, it gives CASSVGGGDYNEQFF. The chain employs TRBV9 and TRBJ2-1; 9 bases agree with TRBD2. The CDR3 runs to 15 residues. CDR1 is SGDLS and CDR2 is YYNGEE in the germline V gene. The V and J ends lost 2 bases and 3 bases, in that order; junction bases with no gene match: 3. The whole variable domain, remainder taken from reference TRBV9 and TRBJ2-1, is DSGVTQTPKHLITATGQRVTLRCSPRSGDLSVYWYQQSLDQGLQFLIQYYNGEERAKGNILERFSAQQFPDLHSELNLSSLELGDSALYFCASSVGGGDYNEQFFGPGTRLTVL.

This clonotype was counted a few times. CDR3 sequence reads: CASKTDSSGANVLTF. Written as DNA, the CDR3 is TGTGCCAGCAAAACCGACAGCTCTGGGGCCAACGTCCTGACTTTC. The chain is built from TRBV2 and TRBJ2-6, with D possibly being TRBD1 (5 bases). The CDR3 covers 15 residues. Trimming left V 7 bases short and J 0 bases short, with 10 bases between. The germline gives CDR1 SNHLY, CDR2 FYNNEI. The full variable domain, rest sourced from reference TRBV2 and TRBJ2-6, is EPEVTQTPSHQVTQMGQEVILRCVPISNHLYFYWYRQILGQKVEFLVSFYNNEISEKSEIFDDQFSVERPDGSNFTLKIRSTKLEDSAMYFCASKTDSSGANVLTFGAGSRLTVL.

The chain joins TRBV2 to TRBJ2-7; tentatively, D is TRBD1 (6 bases). Per germline, CDR1 SNHLY and CDR2 FYNNEI. V lost 8 bases, J lost 2 bases, and 10 bases lay in between. The CDR3 covers 12 residues. CDR3 protein: CASHRETYEQYF. CDR3 nucleotide sequence: TGTGCCAGCCACAGGGAAACCTACGAGCAGTACTTC.

This clonotype was detected a few times. The rearrangement uses TRBV7-9 and TRBJ2-1; no reliable D call. The CDR3 totals 17 residues. Germline V CDR1 and CDR2: SEHNR, FQNEAQ (reference sequence). V lost 2 bases, J lost 2 bases, and 16 bases lay in between. The DNA of the CDR3 is TGTGCCAGCAGCTTAAGGTCTCCTAGAAGAACCTACAATGAGCAGTTCTTC. Translated, it gives CASSLRSPRRTYNEQFF.

This CDR3 reads CASSLEGLGGNEQFF. DNA for the CDR3: TGTGCCAGCAGCCTAGAGGGACTAGGGGGCAATGAGCAGTTCTTC. V is TRBV9 and J is TRBJ2-1, with 8 positions matching TRBD2. CDR3 length equals 15 residues. From germline, CDR1 is SGDLS and CDR2 YYNGEE. The V gene end was trimmed by 4 bases and the J gene end by 6 bases; junction bases not matched to a gene: 9.

This chain links TRBV5-1 with TRBJ2-7; a weak D match, TRBD1 (5 bases). The CDR3 has 15 amino acids. The germline CDR1 and CDR2 sequences are SGHRS and YFSETQ. Trimming left V 0 bases short and J 0 bases short, with 10 bases between. CDR3 nucleotide sequence: TGCGCCAGCAGCTTGGAGGGGTGGTCCTCCTACGAGCAGTACTTC. Its translation: CASSLEGWSSYEQYF.

The chain has TRBV10-3 and TRBJ2-7, with 8 bases matching TRBD1. Germline V gene lookup returns CDR1 ENHRY and CDR2 SYGVKD. Trimming took 6 bases from V and 0 from J; bases not matched to a gene: 13. The CDR3 consists of 17 residues. CDR3 sequence: CAIRSGQGIWGSYEQYF. Here the CDR3 DNA reads TGTGCCATCAGATCCGGACAGGGAATTTGGGGCTCCTACGAGCAGTACTTC.

This clonotype came up once. The chain joins TRBV27 to TRBJ2-1, with TRBD1 matching over 8 bases. Germline CDR1 and CDR2: MNHEY and SMNVEV (reference sequence). V was pared by 8 bases and J by 0 bases, with 12 bases of the junction left unmatched. The CDR3 runs 17 residues. The CDR3 DNA reads TGTGCCAGCGTCGACGGGACAGGCGTTAGCTCCTACAATGAGCAGTTCTTC. Protein: CASVDGTGVSSYNEQFF.

The chain employs TRBV7-9 and TRBJ2-3; D gene uncertain. CDR3 length equals 16 residues. Germline CDR1 reads SEHNR; CDR2 reads FQNEAQ (reference sequence). Trimming took 0 bases from V and 2 from J, leaving 12 bases between them. The CDR3 region is CASSLAESAYTDTQYF. CDR3 sequence (DNA): TGTGCCAGCAGCTTAGCCGAGTCCGCTTACACAGATACGCAGTATTTT.

This clonotype showed up just a few times. The chain uses TRBV27 and TRBJ2-7, with D unclear. CDR1 is MNHEY, CDR2 SMNVEV, per germline (reference sequence). V lost 0 bases, J lost 1 base, and 13 bases lay in between. The CDR3 is 16 amino acids. The CDR3 coding sequence is TGTGCCAGCAGTTTATCGCGTAGGGAAGTATCCTACGAGCAGTACTTC. It translates to CASSLSRREVSYEQYF.

The rearrangement uses TRBV3-1 and TRBJ1-6; the match to TRBD1 covers 8 bases. V shed 0 bases and J 9 bases; nucleotides not matched to a gene: 1. The CDR3 length is 14 residues. Looked up from germline, CDR1 is LGHDT and CDR2 is YNNKEL (reference sequence). As DNA, the CDR3 is TGTGCCAGCAGCCAAGACAGGGGGCCTTCACCCCTCCACTTT. It encodes CASSQDRGPSPLHF.

The chain uses TRBV29-1 and TRBJ2-4; perhaps TRBD1 as D (6 bases). The assigned J gene may be wrong: the sequence end matches TRBJ2-7 better. This CDR3 has 12 residues. Germline loops: CDR1 SQVTM, CDR2 ANQGSEA. The CDR3: CSVGQGLYEQYF. DNA for the CDR3: TGCAGCGTTGGCCAGGGGTTGTACGAGCAGTACTTC.

V usage is TRBV20-1 and J usage is TRBJ1-5; 7 nucleotides match TRBD1. This CDR3 region has 15 residues. Germline V gene data show CDR1 as DFQATT and CDR2 as SNEGSKA (reference sequence). Trimming at V came to 3 bases and at J to 1 base, leaving 6 bases not matched to a gene. CDR3 sequence (DNA): TGCAGTGCTAGGTTCAGGACAGGCAGCAATCAGCCCCAGCATTTT. It yields the protein CSARFRTGSNQPQHF.

This clonotype has just a few counts. CDR3 sequence reads: CASSQTGEGGTDTQYF. Written as DNA, the CDR3 is TGTGCCAGCAGTCAGACAGGGGAGGGGGGCACAGATACGCAGTATTTT. V is TRBV28 and J is TRBJ2-3, with D maybe TRBD1 (8 bases). CDR3 length: 16 amino acids. CDR1 MDHEN and CDR2 SYDVKM come from the germline V gene. V lost 5 bases and J lost 1, with 16 bases in between.

CDR3 DNA: TGTGCCAGCAGCCCCCCGGGGGCTGGGGCTGAAGCTTTCTTT. Translation gives CASSPPGAGAEAFF. This chain uses TRBV7-9 with TRBJ1-1; perhaps TRBD1 as D (6 bases). The germline V and J ends were trimmed by 5 bases and 6 bases, with 16 bases remaining between them. The CDR3 totals 14 residues. Germline lookup yields CDR1 SEHNR and CDR2 FQNEAQ (reference sequence).

In its sample, this clonotype was seen once. In DNA, the CDR3 is TGTGCCAGCAGTTACTGGCACAGGGGGCATTACGAGCAGTACTTC. Translation gives CASSYWHRGHYEQYF. V usage is TRBV6-5 and J usage is TRBJ2-7, with TRBD1 matching over 9 bases. CDR1 and CDR2 from the germline V gene are MNHEY and SVGAGI. The junction had 5 bases not matched to a gene; V was cut back by 1 base and J by 4 bases. The CDR3 consists of 15 residues.

This rearrangement joins TRBV4-1 to TRBJ1-2; 8 positions agree with TRBD1. Germline CDR1 MGHRA, CDR2 YSYEKL. The CDR3 length is 15 residues. V was clipped by 0 bases and J by 7 bases; unmatched bases: 7. CDR3 bases: TGCGCCAGCAGCCAAGATGCCTCAGGGGGCTTTGGCTACACCTTC. It is translated as CASSQDASGGFGYTF.

This CDR3 reads CASSLEGRGLSTEAFF. As DNA, the CDR3 is TGTGCCAGCAGCTTAGAAGGAAGGGGGCTGAGCACTGAAGCTTTCTTT. The chain is built from TRBV7-2 and TRBJ1-1; 7 bases map to TRBD1. The CDR3 is 16 amino acids. V was clipped by 1 base and J by 4 bases; unmatched bases: 9. CDR1 and CDR2 from the germline V gene are SGHTA and FQGNSA. Looking up the rest from reference TRBV7-2 and TRBJ1-1 gives the full variable domain: GAGVSQSPSNKVTEKGKDVELRCDPISGHTALYWYRQSLGQGLEFLIYFQGNSAPDKSGLPSDRFSAERTGGSVSTLTIQRTQQEDSAVYLCASSLEGRGLSTEAFFGQGTRLTVV.

The rearrangement joins TRBV7-9 to TRBJ2-7; tentative D call: TRBD2 (6 bases). The V and J ends lost 5 bases and 3 bases respectively, with 17 bases between them. This CDR3 is built from 15 residues. Germline CDR1 SEHNR, CDR2 FQNEAQ (reference sequence). The CDR3 DNA is TGTGCCAGCAGCCCCCGGGGGAGTTTCTTCTACGAGCAGTACTTC. Translation: CASSPRGSFFYEQYF.

This clonotype has a handful of counts. The rearrangement joins TRBV4-3 to TRBJ2-1; tentative D call: TRBD2 (7 bases). The CDR3 is 17 residues long. Between the trimmed V and J ends, which lost 0 bases and 2 bases, there was a span of 14 bases. The V gene's germline CDR1 is LGHNA and CDR2 YSLEER. DNA of the CDR3: TGCGCCAGCAGCCAAGACGGGGCGGGGGCTCCCTACAATGAGCAGTTCTTC. This sequence encodes CASSQDGAGAPYNEQFF.

This chain joins TRBV10-3 and TRBJ1-2, with 9 bases fitting TRBD1. CDR3 length: 18 amino acids. Unmatched junction bases numbered 19, after V lost 4 bases and J lost 7 bases. The germline V gene has CDR1 ENHRY and CDR2 SYGVKD. This chain's CDR3 is CAISALPGQGDSPRGYTF. CDR3 sequence (DNA): TGTGCCATCAGTGCGTTGCCGGGACAGGGTGATTCCCCCCGTGGCTACACCTTC.

The chain is built from TRBV7-2 and TRBJ1-6; D is perhaps TRBD1 (5 bases). Trimming removed 3 bases from V and 0 bases from J, with 15 bases in between. The germline V gene encodes CDR1 SGHTA and CDR2 FQGNSA. CDR3 size: 18 residues. Here the CDR3 reads CASSLDNRLSSYNSPLHF. CDR3 sequence (DNA): TGTGCCAGCAGCTTGGACAATCGACTGAGCTCCTATAATTCACCCCTCCACTTT.

Only a few counts were recorded for this clonotype. V gene TRBV7-3 combines with J gene TRBJ2-1, with TRBD2 matching 8 bases. J gave up 7 bases and V 5 bases, and 7 bases lay outside the gene matches. Germline V lookup: CDR1 SGHTA, CDR2 FQGTGA. CDR3 length equals 14 residues. CDR3 region: CASSGAGVGNEQFF. As DNA, the CDR3 is TGTGCCAGCAGCGGAGCGGGGGTTGGAAATGAGCAGTTCTTC. The full variable domain, its missing parts supplied by reference TRBV7-3 and TRBJ2-1, is GAGVSQTPSNKVTEKGKYVELRCDPISGHTALYWYRQSLGQGPEFLIYFQGTGAADDSGLPNDRFFAVRPEGSVSTLKIQRTERGDSAVYLCASSGAGVGNEQFFGPGTRLTVL.

V usage is TRBV2 and J usage is TRBJ1-1, with unresolved D. Germline V gene sequence: CDR1 SNHLY, CDR2 FYNNEI. The CDR3 runs to 12 residues. V was trimmed by 4 bases and J by 6 bases, leaving 9 bases between them. The CDR3 DNA reads as TGTGCCAGCAGTGGGGGAAGGTCTGAAGCTTTCTTT. Translated, it gives CASSGGRSEAFF.